The 17 T cell receptor beta chains below were found in one sample sequenced in a study of blood T cell repertoires in COVID-19. Libraries were prepared by immunoSEQ multiplex PCR; TCRdb keeps only in-frame clonotypes and omits some of them. The sample has approximately 300,000 clones, 84% seen once. Sequencing was carried out using peripheral blood. Receptors were obtained from a person aged 65 to 79 with COVID-19, enrolled during active disease.

The genes are TRBV7-8 and TRBJ2-1; 15 nucleotides agree with TRBD2. V lost 6 bases to trimming and J lost 0 bases; unmatched junction nucleotides: 6. Germline loops: CDR1 SGHVS, CDR2 FQNEAQ. This CDR3 region has 18 residues. The CDR3 sequence: CASRRTSGRGSSYNEQFF. CDR3 bases: TGTGCCAGCAGAAGGACTAGCGGGAGGGGTAGCTCCTACAATGAGCAGTTCTTC.

CDR3 sequence (DNA): TGTGCCAGCAGACGTTCTAGCGGTGAGCAGTTCTTC. Its translation: CASRRSSGEQFF. This chain links TRBV6-5 with TRBJ2-1, with 7 bases fitting TRBD2. CDR1 is MNHEY and CDR2 is SVGAGI in the germline V gene. The V and J ends lost 6 bases and 9 bases, in that order; junction bases with no gene match: 5. There are 12 residues in the CDR3.

The chain employs TRBV19 and TRBJ1-2; weak D call: TRBD1 (6 bases). CDR3 length: 12 amino acids. Germline V gene sequence: CDR1 LNHDA, CDR2 SQIVND (reference sequence). V shed 6 bases and J shed 4 bases, with 9 bases lying between them. CDR3 in amino acids: CASSRTAYGYTF. DNA of the CDR3: TGTGCCAGTAGCAGGACAGCCTATGGCTACACCTTC.

The chain combines TRBV5-1 with TRBJ2-2; 7 nucleotides line up with TRBD1. This CDR3 is built from 20 residues. The germline CDR1 and CDR2 sequences are SGHRS and YFSETQ. After removal of 2 bases from V and 5 bases from J, the junction contained 21 bases not matched to a gene. The CDR3 here is CASSFPTGSASPVRTGELFF. Written as DNA, the CDR3 is TGCGCCAGCAGCTTCCCGACAGGGTCGGCGTCCCCGGTCCGTACCGGGGAGCTGTTTTTT.

This clone appeared a single time. This sequence joins TRBV3-1 (or the pseudogene TRBV3-2) and TRBJ2-2; tentative D call: TRBD2 (6 bases). The V gene lost 8 bases and the J gene lost 6 bases, with 16 bases spanning the gap. Germline lookup yields CDR1 LGHDT and CDR2 YNNKEL (reference sequence). This CDR3 region has 14 residues. The CDR3 sequence is CASAGGPWSGELFF. The CDR3 DNA reads as TGTGCCAGCGCCGGGGGACCGTGGTCCGGGGAGCTGTTTTTT.

The chain employs TRBV7-3 and TRBJ1-2; 7 bases line up with TRBD1. Germline V CDR1 and CDR2: SGHTA, FQGTGA. This CDR3 is 15 amino acids long. The V segment lost 5 bases and the J segment 2 bases; nucleotides outside the gene matches: 8. The CDR3 region is CASSPYGGGNYGYTF. The CDR3 DNA sequence: TGTGCCAGCAGCCCCTATGGAGGGGGCAACTATGGCTACACCTTC.

The V and J genes are TRBV3-1 (or the pseudogene TRBV3-2) and TRBJ2-2; unclear D gene. CDR1 is LGHDT, CDR2 YNNKEL, per germline (reference sequence). Deletions cut 0 bases from V and 5 bases from J, with 7 bases between. The CDR3 runs to 14 residues. CDR3 sequence reads: CASSQESYTGELFF. Written as DNA, the CDR3 is TGTGCCAGCAGCCAAGAGAGTTATACCGGGGAGCTGTTTTTT.

The chain couples TRBV24-1 to TRBJ2-1; TRBD1 is a possible D gene (7 bases). Germline CDR1 and CDR2: KGHDR and SFDVKD. The CDR3 is 14 residues long. The V and J ends lost 4 bases and 7 bases respectively, with 13 bases between them. DNA of the CDR3: TGTGCCACCAGTGAGACAGGGAGGCGAAATGAGCAGTTCTTC. Residues: CATSETGRRNEQFF.

The chain recombines TRBV27 with TRBJ2-1; 9 bases map to TRBD2. Trimming cost V 6 bases and J 3 bases; bases outside gene matches: 12. CDR1 is MNHEY, CDR2 SMNVEV, per germline (reference sequence). CDR3 length: 17 amino acids. CDR3 nucleotide sequence: TGTGCCAGCAGCTCAAGGACTAGCGTAGGGAACTACAATGAGCAGTTCTTC. Its protein is CASSSRTSVGNYNEQFF.

The genes are TRBV12-5 and TRBJ2-1; 10 nucleotides match TRBD2. In germline, CDR1 is LGHNT, CDR2 FRNRAP. J was trimmed by 10 bases and V by 6 bases; bases with no gene match: 6. This CDR3 is built from 13 residues. CDR3 sequence: CASGLAGSREQFF. In DNA form, the CDR3 reads TGTGCTAGTGGACTAGCGGGATCGAGAGAGCAGTTCTTC.

Here the CDR3 DNA reads TGTGCCAGCAGCCCAAAGGGGCATGGGCTGTCCTCCTACGAGCAGTACTTC. Its translation is CASSPKGHGLSSYEQYF. J is TRBJ2-7 and V is TRBV13; D may be TRBD1 (5 bases). V lost 5 bases and J 0 bases, leaving 20 bases between the germline ends. The CDR3 covers 17 residues. From germline, CDR1 is PRHDT and CDR2 FYEKMQ (reference sequence).

The rearrangement links TRBV10-3 to TRBJ1-2; the D is unclear. Deletions cut 0 bases from V and 6 bases from J, with 8 bases between. The CDR3 is 13 residues long. Germline lookup yields CDR1 ENHRY and CDR2 SYGVKD. CDR3 sequence reads: CAISESAEDGYTF. The CDR3 DNA reads as TGTGCCATCAGTGAGTCGGCAGAAGATGGCTACACCTTC.

The chain links TRBV7-8 to TRBJ2-7; 10 bases agree with TRBD2. J was trimmed by 4 bases and V by 5 bases; bases with no gene match: 5. The length of the CDR3 is 14 residues. Germline loops: CDR1 SGHVS, CDR2 FQNEAQ. CDR3 DNA: TGTGCCAGCAGCCCCAAGACTAGCGGGTACGAGCAGTACTTC. It is translated as CASSPKTSGYEQYF. Supplemented by reference TRBV7-8 and TRBJ2-7, the full variable domain reads GAGVSQSPRYKVAKRGQDVALRCDPISGHVSLFWYQQALGQGPEFLTYFQNEAQLDKSGLPSDRFFAERPEGSVSTLKIQRTQQEDSAVYLCASSPKTSGYEQYFGPGTRLTVT.

The V and J genes are TRBV9 and TRBJ2-5; TRBD2 matches at 7 bases. The germline gives CDR1 SGDLS, CDR2 YYNGEE. This CDR3 is 14 amino acids long. J lost 4 bases, V lost 2 bases, and 5 bases had no gene match. The CDR3 DNA reads TGTGCCAGCAGCGTGAGGGGCGGGGGAGAGACCCAGTACTTC. As protein: CASSVRGGGETQYF.

This clone was seen at least ten times. The genes are TRBV6-4 and TRBJ2-5, with 7 nucleotides matching TRBD2. The germline gives CDR1 MRHNA, CDR2 SNTAGT. The CDR3 consists of 15 residues. The V and J ends lost 6 bases and 1 base, in that order; junction bases with no gene match: 8. Here the CDR3 DNA reads TGTGCCAGCAGCCCGGAGGCTAGCGGCCAAGAGACCCAGTACTTC. This codes for CASSPEASGQETQYF.

The V gene is TRBV7-9, the J gene TRBJ1-4; D might be TRBD1 (6 bases). This CDR3 is built from 15 residues. V shed 4 bases and J shed 7 bases, with 16 bases lying between them. Germline CDR1 is SEHNR and CDR2 is FQNEAQ (reference sequence). Here the CDR3 DNA reads TGTGCCAGCAGCTCGGAAAGGGGGTTTGGTGAAAAACTGTTTTTT. Its protein is CASSSERGFGEKLFF.

V gene TRBV28 combines with J gene TRBJ1-5; no clear D gene. CDR3 size: 14 residues. V lost 1 base and J lost 8, with 12 bases in between. Germline V gene data show CDR1 as MDHEN and CDR2 as SYDVKM. The CDR3 nucleotides are TGTGCCAGCAGTTTATACCTCCCCGGTAAGCCCCAGCATTTT. This sequence encodes CASSLYLPGKPQHF.